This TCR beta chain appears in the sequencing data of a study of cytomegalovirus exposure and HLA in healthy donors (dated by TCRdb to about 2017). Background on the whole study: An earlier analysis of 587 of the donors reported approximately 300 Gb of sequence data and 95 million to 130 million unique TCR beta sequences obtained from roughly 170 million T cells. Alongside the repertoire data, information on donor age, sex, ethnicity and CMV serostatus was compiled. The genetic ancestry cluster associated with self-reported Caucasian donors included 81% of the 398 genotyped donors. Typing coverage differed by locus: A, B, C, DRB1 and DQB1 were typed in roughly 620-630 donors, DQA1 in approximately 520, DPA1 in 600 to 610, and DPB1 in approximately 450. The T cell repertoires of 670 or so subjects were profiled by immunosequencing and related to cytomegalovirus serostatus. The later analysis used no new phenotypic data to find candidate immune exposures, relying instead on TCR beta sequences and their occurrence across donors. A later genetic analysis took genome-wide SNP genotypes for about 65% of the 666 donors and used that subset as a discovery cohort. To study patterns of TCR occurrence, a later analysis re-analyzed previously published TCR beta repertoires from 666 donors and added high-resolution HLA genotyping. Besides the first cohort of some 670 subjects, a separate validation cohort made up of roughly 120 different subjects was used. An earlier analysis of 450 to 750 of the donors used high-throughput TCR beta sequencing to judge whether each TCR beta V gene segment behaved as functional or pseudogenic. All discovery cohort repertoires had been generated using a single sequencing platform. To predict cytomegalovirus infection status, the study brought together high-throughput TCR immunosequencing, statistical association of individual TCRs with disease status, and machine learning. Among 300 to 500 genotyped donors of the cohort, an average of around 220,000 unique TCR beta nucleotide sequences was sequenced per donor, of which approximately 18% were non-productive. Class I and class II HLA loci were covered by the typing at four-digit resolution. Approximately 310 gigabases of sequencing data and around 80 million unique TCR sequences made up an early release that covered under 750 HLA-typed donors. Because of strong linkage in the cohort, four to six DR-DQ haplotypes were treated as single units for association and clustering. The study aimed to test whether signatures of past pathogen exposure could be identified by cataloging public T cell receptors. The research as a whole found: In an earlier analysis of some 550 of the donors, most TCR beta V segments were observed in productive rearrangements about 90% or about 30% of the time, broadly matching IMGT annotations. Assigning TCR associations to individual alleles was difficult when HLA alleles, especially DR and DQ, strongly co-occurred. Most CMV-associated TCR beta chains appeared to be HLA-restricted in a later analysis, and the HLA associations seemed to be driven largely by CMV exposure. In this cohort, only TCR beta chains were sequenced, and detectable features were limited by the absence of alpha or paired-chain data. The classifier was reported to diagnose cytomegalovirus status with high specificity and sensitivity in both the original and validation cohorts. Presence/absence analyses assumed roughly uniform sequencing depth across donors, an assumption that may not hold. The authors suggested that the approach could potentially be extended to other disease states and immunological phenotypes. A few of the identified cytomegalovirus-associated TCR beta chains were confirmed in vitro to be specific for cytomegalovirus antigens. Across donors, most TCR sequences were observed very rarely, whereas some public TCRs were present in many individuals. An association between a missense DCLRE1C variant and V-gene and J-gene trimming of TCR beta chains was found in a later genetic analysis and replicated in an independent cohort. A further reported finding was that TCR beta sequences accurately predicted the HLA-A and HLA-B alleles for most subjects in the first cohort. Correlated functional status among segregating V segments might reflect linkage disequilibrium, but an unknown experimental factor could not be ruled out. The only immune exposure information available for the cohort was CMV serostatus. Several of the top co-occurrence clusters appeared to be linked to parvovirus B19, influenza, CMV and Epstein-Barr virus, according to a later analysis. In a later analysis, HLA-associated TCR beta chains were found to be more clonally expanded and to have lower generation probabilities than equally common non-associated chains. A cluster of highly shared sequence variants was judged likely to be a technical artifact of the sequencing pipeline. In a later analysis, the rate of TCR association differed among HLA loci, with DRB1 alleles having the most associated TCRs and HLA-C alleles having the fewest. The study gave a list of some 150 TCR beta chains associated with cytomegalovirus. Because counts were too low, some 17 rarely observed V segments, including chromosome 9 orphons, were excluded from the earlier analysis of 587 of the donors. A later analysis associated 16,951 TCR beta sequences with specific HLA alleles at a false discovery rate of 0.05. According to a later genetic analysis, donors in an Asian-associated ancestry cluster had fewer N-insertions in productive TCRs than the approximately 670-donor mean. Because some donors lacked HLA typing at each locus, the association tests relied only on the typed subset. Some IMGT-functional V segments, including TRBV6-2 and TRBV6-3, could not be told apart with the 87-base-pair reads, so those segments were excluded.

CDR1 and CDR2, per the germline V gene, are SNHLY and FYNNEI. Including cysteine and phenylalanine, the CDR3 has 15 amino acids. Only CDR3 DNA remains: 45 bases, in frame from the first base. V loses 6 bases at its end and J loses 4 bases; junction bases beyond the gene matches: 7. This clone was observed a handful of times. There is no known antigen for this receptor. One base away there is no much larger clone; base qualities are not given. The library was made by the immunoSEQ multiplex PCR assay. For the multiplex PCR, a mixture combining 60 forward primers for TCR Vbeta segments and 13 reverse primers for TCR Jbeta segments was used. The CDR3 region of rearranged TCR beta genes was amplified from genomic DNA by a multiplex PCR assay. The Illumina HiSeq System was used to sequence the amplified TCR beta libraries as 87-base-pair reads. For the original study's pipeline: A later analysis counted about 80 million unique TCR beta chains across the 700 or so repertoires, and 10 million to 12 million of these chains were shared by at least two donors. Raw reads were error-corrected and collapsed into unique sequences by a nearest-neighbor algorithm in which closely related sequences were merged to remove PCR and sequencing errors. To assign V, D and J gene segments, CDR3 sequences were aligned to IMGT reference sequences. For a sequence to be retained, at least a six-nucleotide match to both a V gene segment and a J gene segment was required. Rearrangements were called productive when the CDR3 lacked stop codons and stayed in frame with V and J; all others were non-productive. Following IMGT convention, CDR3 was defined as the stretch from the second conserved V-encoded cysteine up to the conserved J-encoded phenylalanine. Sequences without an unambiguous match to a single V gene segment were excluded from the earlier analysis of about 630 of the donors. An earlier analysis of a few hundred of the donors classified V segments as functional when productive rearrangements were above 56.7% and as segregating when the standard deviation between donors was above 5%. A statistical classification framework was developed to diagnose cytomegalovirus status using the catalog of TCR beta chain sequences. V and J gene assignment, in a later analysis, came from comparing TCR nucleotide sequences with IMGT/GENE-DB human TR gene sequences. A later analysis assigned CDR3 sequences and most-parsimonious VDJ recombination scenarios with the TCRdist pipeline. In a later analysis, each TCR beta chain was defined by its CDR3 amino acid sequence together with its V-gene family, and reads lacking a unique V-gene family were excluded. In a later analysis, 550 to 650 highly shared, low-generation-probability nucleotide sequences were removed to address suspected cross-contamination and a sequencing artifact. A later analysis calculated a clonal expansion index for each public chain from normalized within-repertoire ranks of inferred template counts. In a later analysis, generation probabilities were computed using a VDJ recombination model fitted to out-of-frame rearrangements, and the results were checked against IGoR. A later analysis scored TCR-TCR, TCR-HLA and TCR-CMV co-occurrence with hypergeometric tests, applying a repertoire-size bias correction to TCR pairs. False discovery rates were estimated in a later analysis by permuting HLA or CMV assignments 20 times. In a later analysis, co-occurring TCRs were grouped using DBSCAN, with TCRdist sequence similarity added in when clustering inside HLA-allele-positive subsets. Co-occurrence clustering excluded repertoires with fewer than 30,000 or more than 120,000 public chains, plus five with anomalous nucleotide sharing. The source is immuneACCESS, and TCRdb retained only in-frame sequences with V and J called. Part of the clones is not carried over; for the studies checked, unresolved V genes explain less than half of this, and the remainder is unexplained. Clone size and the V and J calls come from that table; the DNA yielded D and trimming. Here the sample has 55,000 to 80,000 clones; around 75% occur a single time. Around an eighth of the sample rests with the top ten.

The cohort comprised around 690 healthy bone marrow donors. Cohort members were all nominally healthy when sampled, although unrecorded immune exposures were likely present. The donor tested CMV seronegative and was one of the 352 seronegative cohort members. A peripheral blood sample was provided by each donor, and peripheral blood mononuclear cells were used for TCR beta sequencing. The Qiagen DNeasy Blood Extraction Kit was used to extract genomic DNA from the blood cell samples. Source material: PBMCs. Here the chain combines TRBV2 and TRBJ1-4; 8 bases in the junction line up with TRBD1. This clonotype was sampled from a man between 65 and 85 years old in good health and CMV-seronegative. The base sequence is TGTGCCAGCAGGGTGACAGGGGCCCATAATGAAAAACTGTTTTTT. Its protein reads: CASRVTGAHNEKLFF.